Listed below are T cell receptor beta chains from one sample, sequenced in a study of human versus mouse CDR3 diversity and MHC coevolution. Repertoires were generated with immunoSEQ multiplex PCR, while TCRdb's copy carries only in-frame clones and drops some. The sample carries about 81,000 clones, 85% to 95% recorded once. Sequencing was performed on naive CD4+ T cells from blood. The source of these receptors is a person between 25 and 70 years old in good health. The CDR3 runs from the conserved cysteine through the conserved F or W. A D gene is named only where the DNA matches it firmly. The size entry is marked missing in some rows and otherwise reads once, few, many or a size class.

CASSQAYRDTEAFF TGTGCCAGCTCACAGGCTTACAGGGACACTGAAGCTTTCTTT . TRBJ1-1 . TRBV18
CASSPGPGSNQPQHF TGTGCCAGCTCACCAGGTCCGGGTAGCAATCAGCCCCAGCATTTT . TRBJ1-5 . TRBV18
CASRRPLRPLHF TGTGCCAGCAGACGCCCATTGCGGCCCCTCCACTTT . TRBJ1-6 . TRBV6-1
CASSFLGGNTEAFF TGTGCCAGCAGCTTCCTCGGGGGAAACACTGAAGCTTTCTTT . TRBJ1-1 . TRBV7-9
CAWSSGTRQYF TGTGCCTGGAGCTCCGGGACTCGACAGTACTTC . TRBJ2-7 . TRBV30
CASSLLEVAGGYGYGTDTQYF TGTGCCAGCAGCCTACTGGAAGTAGCGGGAGGATATGGGTATGGCACAGATACGCAGTATTTT . TRBJ2-3 TRBD2 TRBV7-8
CASSLGSGSSETQYF TGTGCCAGCAGCTTGGGGTCTGGGAGTTCAGAGACCCAGTACTTC . TRBJ2-5 . TRBV5-4
CASSELLQPNTEAFF TGTGCCAGCAGTGAACTGTTACAGCCGAACACTGAAGCTTTCTTT once TRBJ1-1 . TRBV2
CASTLRSPYEQYF TGTGCCAGCACCCTGAGGAGCCCCTACGAGCAGTACTTC . TRBJ2-7 . TRBV28
CASSLGQGEHHGYTF TGCGCCAGCAGCTTGGGACAGGGGGAACATCATGGCTACACCTTC . TRBJ1-2 TRBD1 TRBV5-1
CASSILLAGPARIGELFF TGTGCCAGTAGTATTTTACTAGCGGGACCAGCCAGGATCGGGGAGCTGTTTTTT . TRBJ2-2 TRBD2 TRBV19
CASRKGQGSYEQYF TGTGCCAGCAGAAAAGGCCAGGGTTCCTACGAGCAGTACTTC once TRBJ2-7 . TRBV6-5
CASSPLVDSGRGLSGYTF TGTGCCAGCTCACCACTCGTGGACTCCGGCAGGGGTCTTAGCGGCTACACCTTC . TRBJ1-2 . TRBV18
CASSPGLAGDTDTQYF TGTGCCAGCAGCCCCGGACTAGCGGGAGACACAGATACGCAGTATTTT . TRBJ2-3 TRBD2 TRBV5-4
CASSRDRGNTEAFF TGTGCCAGTAGCCGGGACAGAGGGAACACTGAAGCTTTCTTT . TRBJ1-1 TRBD1 TRBV19
CASSDTGGAEKLFF TGCGCCAGCAGTGACACAGGGGGGGCTGAAAAACTGTTTTTT . TRBJ1-4 TRBD1 TRBV10-2
CASSSGQTYEQYF TGTGCCAGCAGTTCGGGACAGACGTACGAGCAGTACTTC . TRBJ2-7 TRBD1 TRBV28
CASSLEGRYTEAFF TGCGCCAGCAGCTTGGAGGGGAGGTACACTGAAGCTTTCTTT once TRBJ1-1 . TRBV5-1
CASSDTGSFYGYTF TGTGCCAGCAGCGACACAGGTTCTTTCTATGGCTACACCTTC . TRBJ1-2 . TRBV28
CASNSGVYEQYF TGTGCCAGCAATAGTGGAGTATACGAGCAGTACTTC . TRBJ2-7 . TRBV7-9
CASSPRTVDYGYTF TGTGCCAGCAGCCCCCGGACAGTCGACTATGGCTACACCTTC . TRBJ1-2 . TRBV5-4
CASSPGQGNTEAFF TGTGCCAGCAGCCCCGGACAGGGGAACACTGAAGCTTTCTTT . TRBJ1-1 TRBD1 TRBV7-3
CASSQMGGAKNIQYF TGCGCCAGCAGCCAAATGGGGGGAGCCAAAAACATTCAGTACTTC . TRBJ2-4 . TRBV4-3